These 24 T cell receptor beta chains share one sample of origin, sequenced in a study of shared clonotypes between healthy human individuals. Data came from immunoSEQ multiplex PCR; TCRdb stores just in-frame clones and leaves some out. Here the sample spans 2 million to 2.5 million clones, under 95% being singletons. The sample was naive CD4+ T cells from PBMCs. Stated subset: CD45RA+ positively selected. Source of these receptors: a man aged 18 to 30 in good health. Some clones in this sample may be carry-over from other donors' samples.

The chain has TRBV6-5 and TRBJ1-5; no definite D call. V shed 0 bases and J shed 7 bases, with 10 bases lying between them. Looked up from germline, CDR1 is MNHEY and CDR2 is SVGAGI. The CDR3 runs 14 residues. The CDR3 region is CASSYSWAQQPQHF. CDR3 in DNA: TGTGCCAGCAGTTACTCGTGGGCGCAACAGCCCCAGCATTTT.

This sequence joins TRBV13 and TRBJ2-5; tentative D call: TRBD2 (5 bases). CDR1 PRHDT and CDR2 FYEKMQ come from the germline V gene (reference sequence). This CDR3 is 15 amino acids long. The V end was cut by 3 bases, the J end by 5 bases, with 16 bases between. The CDR3 coding sequence is TGTGCCAGCAGCTTCGCCCTACGGGGTAGGGAGACCCAGTACTTC. It translates to CASSFALRGRETQYF.

A remark on this clone: Other nucleotide sequences from this sample produce the same CDR3. The chain couples TRBV18 to TRBJ2-7; D is undetermined. Trimming pared 2 bases from V and 5 bases from J, leaving 7 bases between. Germline V gives CDR1 KGHSH, CDR2 LQKENI. The length of the CDR3 is 12 residues. This CDR3 reads CASSPGGDEQYF. CDR3 in DNA: TGTGCCAGCTCACCAGGCGGAGACGAGCAGTACTTC. Complete variable domain (other parts from reference TRBV18 and TRBJ2-7): NAGVMQNPRHLVRRRGQEARLRCSPMKGHSHVYWYRQLPEEGLKFMVYLQKENIIDESGMPKERFSAEFPKEGPSILRIQQVVRGDSAAYFCASSPGGDEQYFGPGTRLTVT.

The chain joins TRBV11-1 to TRBJ2-7; D remains unclear. Germline CDR1 SGHAT, CDR2 FQDESV (reference sequence). Trimming removed 1 base from V and 6 bases from J, with 7 bases in between. This CDR3 spans 12 amino acids. The CDR3 nucleotides read TGTGCCAGCAGCTTAGATATAGGCGAGCAGTACTTC. This sequence encodes CASSLDIGEQYF.

V usage is TRBV2 and J usage is TRBJ1-5; TRBD1 is a possible D gene (6 bases). CDR1 and CDR2 from the germline V gene are SNHLY and FYNNEI. Deletions cut 2 bases from V and 5 bases from J, with 10 bases between. The CDR3 covers 14 residues. The CDR3 sequence: CASSETGLYQPQHF. The CDR3 DNA follows: TGTGCCAGCAGTGAAACAGGGCTCTATCAGCCCCAGCATTTT.

The rearrangement joins TRBV28 to TRBJ1-5; D is undetermined. Between the trimmed V and J ends, which lost 6 bases and 0 bases, there was a span of 9 bases. The germline gives CDR1 MDHEN, CDR2 SYDVKM. This CDR3 contains 14 residues. Here the CDR3 reads CASSAQNSNQPQHF. The CDR3 DNA reads as TGTGCCAGCAGCGCTCAGAATAGCAATCAGCCCCAGCATTTT.

The rearrangement uses TRBV18 and TRBJ2-7; 10 bases match TRBD1. CDR1 is KGHSH, CDR2 LQKENI, per germline. V dropped 5 bases and J dropped 4; count of bases not matched to a gene: 11. This CDR3 is built from 16 residues. In nucleotides, the CDR3 is TGTGCCAGCTCATCAGTGATCCCGGGACAGGGGTACGAGCAGTACTTC. Translating gives CASSSVIPGQGYEQYF.

The J gene is TRBJ2-5, the V gene TRBV9, with a weak D call TRBD1 (5 bases). This CDR3 has 14 residues. Germline V gene data show CDR1 as SGDLS and CDR2 as YYNGEE. V lost 2 bases to trimming and J lost 2 bases, with 10 bases between them. The CDR3 DNA reads TGTGCCAGCAGCGTGCAGGGCCGACAAGAGACCCAGTACTTC. This codes for CASSVQGRQETQYF.

CDR3 sequence reads: CASSILRTGGLNTEAFF. CDR3 DNA sequence: TGTGCCAGTAGTATTTTGAGGACAGGGGGCCTGAACACTGAAGCTTTCTTT. The rearrangement links TRBV19 to TRBJ1-1; 11 nucleotides align to TRBD1. Germline lookup yields CDR1 LNHDA and CDR2 SQIVND (reference sequence). V lost 3 bases and J lost 0; bases outside the gene matches: 6. This CDR3 is built from 17 residues. The whole variable domain, filled in from reference TRBV19 and TRBJ1-1, reads DGGITQSPKYLFRKEGQNVTLSCEQNLNHDAMYWYRQDPGQGLRLIYYSQIVNDFQKGDIAEGYSVSREKKESFPLTVTSAQKNPTAFYLCASSILRTGGLNTEAFFGQGTRLTVV.

As to this clone: The same CDR3 also results from other DNA sequences found in this sample. The chain uses TRBV5-1 and TRBJ2-7; 11 nucleotides align to TRBD2. The CDR3 spans 15 residues. V trimming: 3 bases; J trimming: 2 bases; junction bases outside the gene matches: 4. The germline CDR1 and CDR2 sequences are SGHRS and YFSETQ. DNA for the CDR3: TGCGCCAGCAGCTCCCTAGCGGGAGGCACCTACGAGCAGTACTTC. It specifies CASSSLAGGTYEQYF.

This chain joins TRBV9 and TRBJ2-1; TRBD2 agrees at 10 bases. Germline V CDR1 and CDR2: SGDLS, YYNGEE. The CDR3 consists of 15 residues. V was pared by 1 base and J by 5 bases, with 3 bases of the junction left unmatched. DNA for the CDR3: TGTGCCAGCAGCGTACTAGCGGGAGTCAACAATGAGCAGTTCTTC. Translated: CASSVLAGVNNEQFF.

This chain joins TRBV6-5 and TRBJ2-7, with 8 bases that match TRBD1. The length of the CDR3 is 14 residues. Unmatched junction bases numbered 9, after V lost 4 bases and J lost 7 bases. The V gene's germline CDR1 is MNHEY and CDR2 SVGAGI. The CDR3 DNA sequence: TGTGCCAGCAGTTTAATGCAGGGGGCTAGGGAGCAGTACTTC. Translating it yields CASSLMQGAREQYF.

The sample holds a few counts of this clone. This rearrangement joins TRBV2 to TRBJ1-1, with D unresolved. Deletions cut 3 bases from V and 7 bases from J, with 12 bases between. CDR3 length: 13 residues. Germline values: CDR1 SNHLY, CDR2 FYNNEI. The CDR3 DNA sequence: TGTGCCAGCAGTGACCGGTTCCTGATTGAAGCTTTCTTT. Translating it yields CASSDRFLIEAFF.

The chain has TRBV19 and TRBJ2-1, with 7 bases lining up with TRBD2. V lost 6 bases, J lost 0 bases, and 8 bases stayed unmatched. CDR3 size: 16 residues. Looked up from germline, CDR1 is LNHDA and CDR2 is SQIVND (reference sequence). The CDR3 DNA sequence: TGTGCCAGTAGCCCAGACGGCGGGAGCTCCTACAATGAGCAGTTCTTC. Translation: CASSPDGGSSYNEQFF. Using reference TRBV19 and TRBJ2-1 for the parts outside the CDR3, the full variable domain is DGGITQSPKYLFRKEGQNVTLSCEQNLNHDAMYWYRQDPGQGLRLIYYSQIVNDFQKGDIAEGYSVSREKKESFPLTVTSAQKNPTAFYLCASSPDGGSSYNEQFFGPGTRLTVL.

The genes are TRBV5-6 and TRBJ1-1; 9 bases are shared with TRBD1. V shed 3 bases, J shed 4 bases, and the junction held 7 bases outside the gene matches. CDR3 length equals 15 residues. In germline, CDR1 is SGHDT, CDR2 YYEEEE. For the CDR3, the DNA is TGTGCCAGCAGCTCGGTGGACAGGGGAGGCACTGAAGCTTTCTTT. This codes for CASSSVDRGGTEAFF.

The rearrangement links TRBV15 to TRBJ2-2; TRBD2 matches 8 bases. The V gene end was trimmed by 1 base and the J gene end by 3 bases; junction bases not matched to a gene: 4. Germline V gene sequence: CDR1 LNHNV, CDR2 YYDKDF (reference sequence). The CDR3 extends over 16 amino acids. The CDR3 loop reads CATSRVDGRDTGELFF. In DNA form, the CDR3 reads TGTGCCACCAGCAGAGTTGACGGGAGGGACACCGGGGAGCTGTTTTTT.

The gene calls are TRBV2 and TRBJ2-2; 10 bases align to TRBD2. This CDR3 spans 15 amino acids. The V gene's germline CDR1 is SNHLY and CDR2 FYNNEI. Germline trimming cut 9 bases from V and 4 bases from J; bases unmatched to any gene: 8. CDR3 sequence reads: CAREASGSGTGELFF. Written as DNA, the CDR3 is TGTGCCAGGGAGGCTAGCGGGAGTGGCACCGGGGAGCTGTTTTTT.

J is TRBJ2-6 and V is TRBV28; 9 bases are shared with TRBD2. The junction had 9 bases not matched to a gene; V was cut back by 3 bases and J by 0 bases. The CDR3 runs 19 residues. The germline gives CDR1 MDHEN, CDR2 SYDVKM. The DNA of the CDR3 is TGTGCCAGCAGTTTTTCCCTACTAGCGGGCGGCTCTGGGGCCAACGTCCTGACTTTC. Encoded protein: CASSFSLLAGGSGANVLTF.

This clone was seen only once. The chain has TRBV18 and TRBJ1-4, with no clear D. This CDR3 comprises 13 residues. Trimming took off 3 bases at V and 3 bases at J, with 5 bases between the two ends. Germline assignment: CDR1 KGHSH and CDR2 LQKENI. CDR3 coding DNA: TGTGCCAGCTCACCTCGGCCTAATGAAAAACTGTTTTTT. Translating it yields CASSPRPNEKLFF.

The chain links TRBV18 to TRBJ2-1, with 8 bases lining up with TRBD1. Germline-derived CDR1 and CDR2 are KGHSH and LQKENI. The CDR3 sequence is 14 residues long. The trim removed 3 bases at V and 9 bases at J, leaving 7 bases unmatched. This CDR3 is CASSPGQGESEQFF. CDR3 nucleotide sequence: TGTGCCAGCTCACCTGGACAGGGAGAAAGTGAGCAGTTCTTC.

Comment on this clone: One end of the junction is discordant with germline, which a read error may explain. V usage is TRBV7-3 and J usage is TRBJ2-7; D may correspond to TRBD1 or TRBD2 (5 bases each). Germline CDR1 SGHTA, CDR2 FQGTGA. This CDR3 contains 12 residues. CDR3 bases: TGTGCCAGCAGCTCTATACCGGGGCCACCTACCTTC. This encodes CASSSIPGPPTF.

V is TRBV4-2 and J is TRBJ2-1; 11 bases line up with TRBD2. V dropped 0 bases and J dropped 5; count of bases not matched to a gene: 3. This CDR3 comprises 16 residues. Germline V gene lookup returns CDR1 LGHNA and CDR2 YNFKEQ. CDR3 residues: CASSQEGTSGNNEQFF. The CDR3 region has the DNA TGTGCCAGCAGCCAAGAGGGGACTAGCGGAAACAATGAGCAGTTCTTC.

This chain joins TRBV4-1 and TRBJ1-5; 7 bases align to TRBD1. In germline, CDR1 is MGHRA, CDR2 YSYEKL. V shed 1 base and J 1 base; nucleotides not matched to a gene: 10. CDR3 length: 18 amino acids. The CDR3 nucleotides read TGCGCCAGCAGCCAAGGGGAGGGGGCCCCGGCAAGCAATCAGCCCCAGCATTTT. This translates into CASSQGEGAPASNQPQHF.

A note on this clone: The sample has other DNA sequences that encode this CDR3 too. The rearrangement joins TRBV18 to TRBJ1-3; perhaps TRBD1 as D (6 bases). CDR3 length: 16 residues. Germline V lookup: CDR1 KGHSH, CDR2 LQKENI. The V gene lost 5 bases and the J gene lost 0 bases, with 14 bases spanning the gap. The CDR3 is CASSLGQINSGNTIYF. DNA for the CDR3: TGTGCCAGCTCATTAGGACAGATCAACTCTGGAAACACCATATATTTT.